The clone carrying this T cell receptor (beta chain) was counted ten times or more. Its antigen is still unknown. The entry originates in a study of regulatory T cells in long-lasting Graves disease. Whole-study findings and limits: When disease was persistent, TRBV28, TRBJ1-2 and TRBJ2-5 were the favored segments. Whereas new patients shared roughly 910 public clonotypes, persistent patients shared more, at 2,741. Persistent cases of Graves' showed reduced TCR diversity relative to newly diagnosed patients.

Libraries of TCR beta came from iRepertoire HTBI primers plus Arm-PCR of CDR3 regions. MiXCR, run by TCRdb on the multiplex PCR reads, gives a single entry per CDR3 protein. In the table there are a few hundred thousand distinct CDR3 sequences, roughly 24% of which are singletons. Time point in this sample: persistent/refractory GD, antithyroid drugs over 5 years with positive TRAb. PBMCs provided the RNA from which the TCR library was made. EDTA tubes collected around 10 milliliters of peripheral blood. With 2 bases removed from V and 9 bases from J, the gap between germline ends came to 23 bases. This CDR3 is built from 16 residues. Germline CDR1 is MDHEN and CDR2 is SYDVKM.

This rearrangement joins TRBV28 to TRBJ2-7; no firm D call. The specimen comprised peripheral blood mononuclear cells (PBMCs), sampled when the disease was refractory, from a patient treated with antithyroid drugs. The sequence was collected from a woman aged 35 to 49 with Graves disease. CDR3 region: CASSLNPSGVRMTQYF. CDR3 bases: TGTGCCAGCAGTTTAAACCCCTCCGGTGTCCGAATGACGCAGTACTTC.